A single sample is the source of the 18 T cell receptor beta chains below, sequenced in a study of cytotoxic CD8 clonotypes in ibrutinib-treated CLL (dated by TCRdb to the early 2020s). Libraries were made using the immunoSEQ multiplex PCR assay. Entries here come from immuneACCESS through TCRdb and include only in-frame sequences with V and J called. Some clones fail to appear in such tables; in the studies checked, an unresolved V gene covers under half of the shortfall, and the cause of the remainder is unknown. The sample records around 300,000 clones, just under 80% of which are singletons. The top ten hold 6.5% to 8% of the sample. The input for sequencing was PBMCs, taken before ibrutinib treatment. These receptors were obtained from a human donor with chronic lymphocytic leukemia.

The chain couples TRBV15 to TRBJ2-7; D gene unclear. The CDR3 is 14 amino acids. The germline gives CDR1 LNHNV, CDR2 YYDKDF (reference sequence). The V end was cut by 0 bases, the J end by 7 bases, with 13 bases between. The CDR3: CATSRDRTVGEQYF. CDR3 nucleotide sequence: TGTGCCACCAGCAGAGATAGAACAGTAGGTGAGCAGTACTTC.

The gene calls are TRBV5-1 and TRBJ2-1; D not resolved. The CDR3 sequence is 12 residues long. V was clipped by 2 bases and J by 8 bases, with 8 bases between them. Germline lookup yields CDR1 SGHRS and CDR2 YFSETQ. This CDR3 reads CASSLAGDEQFF. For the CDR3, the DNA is TGCGCCAGCAGCTTAGCTGGGGATGAGCAGTTCTTC.

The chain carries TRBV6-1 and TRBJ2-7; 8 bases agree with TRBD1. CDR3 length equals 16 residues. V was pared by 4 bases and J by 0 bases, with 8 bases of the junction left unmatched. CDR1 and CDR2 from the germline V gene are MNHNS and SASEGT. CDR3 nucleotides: TGTGCCAGCAGTGGCCGGCTGGACAGGGACTCCTACGAGCAGTACTTC. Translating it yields CASSGRLDRDSYEQYF.

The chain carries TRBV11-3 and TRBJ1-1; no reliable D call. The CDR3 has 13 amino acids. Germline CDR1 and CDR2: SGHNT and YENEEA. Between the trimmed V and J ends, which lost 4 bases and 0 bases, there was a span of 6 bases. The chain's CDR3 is CASSSRLNTEAFF. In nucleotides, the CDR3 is TGTGCCAGCAGCTCCAGATTGAACACTGAAGCTTTCTTT.

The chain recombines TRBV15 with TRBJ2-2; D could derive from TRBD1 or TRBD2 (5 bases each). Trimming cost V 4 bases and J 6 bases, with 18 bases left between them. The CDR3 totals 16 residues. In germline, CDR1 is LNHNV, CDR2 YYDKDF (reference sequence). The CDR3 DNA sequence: TGTGCCACCAGCACGAGGACTGGCAGGGTTCCCGGGGAGCTGTTTTTT. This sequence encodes CATSTRTGRVPGELFF.

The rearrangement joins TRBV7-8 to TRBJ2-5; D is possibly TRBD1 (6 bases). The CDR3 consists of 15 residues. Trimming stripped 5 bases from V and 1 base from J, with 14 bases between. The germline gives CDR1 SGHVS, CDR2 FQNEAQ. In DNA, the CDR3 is TGTGCCAGCAGCAGTAGGTTGACAGGCCAAGAGACCCAGTACTTC. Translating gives CASSSRLTGQETQYF.

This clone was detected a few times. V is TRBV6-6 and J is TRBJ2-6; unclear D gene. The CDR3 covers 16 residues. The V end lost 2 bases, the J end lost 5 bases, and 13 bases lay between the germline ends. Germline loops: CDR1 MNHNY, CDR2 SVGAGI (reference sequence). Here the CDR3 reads CASSYAGISWANVLTF. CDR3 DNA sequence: TGTGCCAGCAGTTACGCTGGGATCAGCTGGGCCAACGTCCTGACTTTC.

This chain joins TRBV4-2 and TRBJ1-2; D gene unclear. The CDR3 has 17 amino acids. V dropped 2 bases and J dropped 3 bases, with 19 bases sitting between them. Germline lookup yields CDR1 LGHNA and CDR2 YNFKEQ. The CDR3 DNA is TGTGCCAGCAGCCAAAGTAATAGGCTAGAAGGATACTATGGCTACACCTTC. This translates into CASSQSNRLEGYYGYTF.

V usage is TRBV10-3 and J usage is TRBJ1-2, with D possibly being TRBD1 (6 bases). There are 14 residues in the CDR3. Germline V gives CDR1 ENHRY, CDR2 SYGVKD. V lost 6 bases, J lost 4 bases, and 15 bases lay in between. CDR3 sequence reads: CAIRDGGAGYGYTF. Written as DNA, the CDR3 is TGTGCCATCAGAGACGGGGGGGCGGGCTATGGCTACACCTTC.

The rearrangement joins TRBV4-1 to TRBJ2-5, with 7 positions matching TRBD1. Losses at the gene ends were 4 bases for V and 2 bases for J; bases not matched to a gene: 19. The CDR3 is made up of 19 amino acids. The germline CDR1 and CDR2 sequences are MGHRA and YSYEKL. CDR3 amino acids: CASSLSPDYRGGKQETQYF. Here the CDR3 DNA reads TGCGCCAGCAGCCTCTCACCCGACTACAGGGGTGGTAAACAAGAGACCCAGTACTTC.

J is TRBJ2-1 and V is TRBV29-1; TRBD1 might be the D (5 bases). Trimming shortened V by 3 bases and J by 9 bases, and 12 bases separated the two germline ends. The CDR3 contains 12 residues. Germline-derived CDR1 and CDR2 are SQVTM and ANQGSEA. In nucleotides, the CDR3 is TGCAGCGTTGACCTAAGACAGACTGAGCAGTTCTTC. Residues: CSVDLRQTEQFF.

This chain's CDR3 is CASHRSSGDTGELFF. The CDR3 coding sequence is TGCGCCAGCCACAGGTCTAGCGGAGACACCGGGGAGCTGTTTTTT. The genes are TRBV5-1 and TRBJ2-2; 7 nucleotides match TRBD2. After removal of 7 bases from V and 3 bases from J, the junction contained 9 bases not matched to a gene. Germline CDR1 reads SGHRS; CDR2 reads YFSETQ. The CDR3 sequence is 15 residues long.

CDR3 residues: CASSQKQDAHWPQHF. The CDR3 coding sequence is TGCGCCAGCAGCCAGAAACAGGACGCGCACTGGCCCCAGCATTTT. The rearrangement uses TRBV4-3 and TRBJ1-5, with a weak D call TRBD1 (5 bases). Germline V gene lookup returns CDR1 LGHNA and CDR2 YSLEER. The V end was cut by 3 bases, the J end by 9 bases, with 18 bases between. The CDR3 extends over 15 amino acids.

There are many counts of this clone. For the CDR3, the DNA is TGTGCCACCAGCAGAGGAACAGGGGACAGGAGCAATCAGCCCCAGCATTTT. It encodes CATSRGTGDRSNQPQHF. V usage is TRBV15 and J usage is TRBJ1-5; TRBD1 matches 8 bases. V gave up 1 base and J gave up 1 base; unmatched junction bases: 6. Per the germline V gene, CDR1 is LNHNV and CDR2 is YYDKDF (reference sequence). The CDR3 extends over 17 amino acids.

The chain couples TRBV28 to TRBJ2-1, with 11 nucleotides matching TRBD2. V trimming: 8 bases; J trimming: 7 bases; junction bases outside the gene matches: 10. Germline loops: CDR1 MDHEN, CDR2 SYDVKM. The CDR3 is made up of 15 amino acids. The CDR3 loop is CASGTFGTSGNEQFF. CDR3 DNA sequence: TGTGCCAGCGGGACTTTCGGGACTAGCGGTAATGAGCAGTTCTTC.

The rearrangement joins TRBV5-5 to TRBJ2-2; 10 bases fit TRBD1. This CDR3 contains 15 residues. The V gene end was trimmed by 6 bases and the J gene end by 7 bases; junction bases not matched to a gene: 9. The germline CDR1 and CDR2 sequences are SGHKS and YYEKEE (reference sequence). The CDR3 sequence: CASTDRGREIGELFF. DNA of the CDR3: TGTGCCAGCACAGACAGGGGGCGCGAAATCGGGGAGCTGTTTTTT.

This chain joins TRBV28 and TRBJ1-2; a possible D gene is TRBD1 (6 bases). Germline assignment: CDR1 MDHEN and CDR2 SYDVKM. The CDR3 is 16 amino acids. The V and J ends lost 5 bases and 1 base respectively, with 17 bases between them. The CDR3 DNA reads TGTGCCAGCAGTCAACTACGGGGGGCATATAACTATGGCTACACCTTC. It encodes CASSQLRGAYNYGYTF.

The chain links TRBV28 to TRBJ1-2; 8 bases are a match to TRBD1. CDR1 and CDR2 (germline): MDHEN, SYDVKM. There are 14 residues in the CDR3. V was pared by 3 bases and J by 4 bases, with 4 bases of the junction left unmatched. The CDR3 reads CASSLTGVSYGYTF. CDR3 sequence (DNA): TGTGCCAGCAGTTTGACAGGGGTTTCCTATGGCTACACCTTC.